In its sample, the clone carrying this T cell receptor (beta chain) ranks as medium-sized. Antigen specificity is unknown. The QIAseq Immune Repertoire TCR panel built the libraries from roughly 15 ng of total RNA. Using its own MiXCR run on the reads, TCRdb lists one record per CDR3 protein. The table shows approximately 2,000 distinct CDR3 sequences, with 6% to 7% occurring only once. Trimming removed 6 bases at V and 7 bases at J, with 19 bases between. This CDR3 spans 14 amino acids. Germline V lookup: CDR1 MNHEY, CDR2 SMNVEV (reference sequence). From live CD3+CD8+TCRalphabeta+ cells, four PD-1 and/or TIGIT subsets were sorted. The data derive from a study of circulating CD8 cells and anti-PD-1 response in melanoma. Study-level results: Tumor reactivity was tested by peptide assays on expanded sorted subsets. Published repertoire comparisons used only baseline and M1 samples.

Specimen: CD8+ T cells from PBMCs, collected at baseline or after one month of anti-PD-1 therapy (not recorded which). This TCR was recovered from a human donor with melanoma. V usage is TRBV27 and J usage is TRBJ2-7; D perhaps matches TRBD1 (6 bases). The CDR3 sequence is CASRPTGTPIEQYF. The CDR3 region has the DNA TGTGCCAGCAGGCCAACCGGGACACCGATAGAGCAGTACTTC.